What follows is one T cell receptor beta chain and its context. In the study's own analysis: Nucleated cell number was recorded as an estimate derived from reference gene primer amplification. Profiling relied on immunoSEQ multiplex PCR, and the TCRdb table lists in-frame clones only, not all of them. D and trimming were read from the DNA, whereas the V and J calls and clone size are those reported in that table. The profile shows 200,000 to 250,000 clones, around nine tenths of them singletons. The entry originates in a study of blood T cell repertoires in COVID-19. Study summary: Sites across the United States, Italy and Spain contributed samples from acute and convalescent COVID-19.

Germline V gene data show CDR1 as LNHDA and CDR2 as SQIVND (reference sequence). The CDR3 length is 17 residues. V lost 5 bases and J 6 bases, leaving 25 bases between the germline ends. This sequence originates from a man aged 60 to 69 with acute or convalescent COVID-19. The chain combines TRBV19 with TRBJ1-2; D might be TRBD1 (6 bases). Source material: peripheral blood. This CDR3 is CASSPGGAARTPDGYTF. CDR3 nucleotides: TGTGCCAGTAGTCCCGGGGGGGCAGCCCGGACCCCTGATGGCTACACCTTC.